Below, one T cell receptor (beta chain) is given with its context. Germline V gene data show CDR1 as MGHRA and CDR2 as YSYEKL. With 1 base removed from V and 2 bases from J, the gap between germline ends came to 11 bases. This CDR3 spans 16 amino acids. Data came from immunoSEQ multiplex PCR; TCRdb stores just in-frame clones and leaves some out. The data contain about 2 million clones, approximately 94% of them singletons. As defined, naive CD8 cells were CD45RO-negative and positively selected for CCR7, with terminally differentiated effector memory CD45RA+ cells excluded. These data belong to a study of shared clonotypes between healthy human individuals. Whole-study context: With ages of 18 to 49, the donors were two women and a few men.

Sequencing was carried out using naive CD8+ T cells sorted from blood. This clonotype was sampled from a man in his late teens or twenties in good health. The chain carries TRBV4-1 and TRBJ2-2; D unclear. The DNA for the CDR3 is TGCGCCAGCAGCCAAGTCAGACTGGCCAACACCGGGGAGCTGTTTTTT. It encodes CASSQVRLANTGELFF.